These 9 T cell receptor beta chains originate from one sample sequenced in a study of blood T cells in healthy people across ages. A sample-barcoded 5' primer and a J-beta primer mix were used in a second PCR of about 6 to 11 cycles. In TCRdb, the 5' RACE reads were re-called with MiXCR into one record per CDR3 protein. This table has 650,000 to 1,000,000 distinct CDR3 sequences, around 36% appearing once. Material: blood. These receptor sequences come from a man between 18 and 29 years old in good health.

This chain uses TRBV9 with TRBJ2-7, with D possibly matching TRBD1 (6 bases). Germline loops: CDR1 SGDLS, CDR2 YYNGEE. CDR3 length: 15 residues. With 4 bases removed from V and 7 bases from J, the gap between germline ends came to 21 bases. CDR3 DNA: TGTGCCAGCAGCACCGGGACACCCGATTACAATGAGCAGTACTTC. This encodes CASSTGTPDYNEQYF.

This clonotype came up a few times. The J gene is TRBJ1-2, the V gene TRBV9, with unresolved D. V was shortened by 1 base and J by 4 bases, with 8 bases between the two germline ends. This CDR3 region has 13 residues. Germline assignment: CDR1 SGDLS and CDR2 YYNGEE. CDR3 region: CASSVRSGYGYTF. DNA for the CDR3: TGTGCCAGCAGCGTACGCAGTGGCTATGGCTACACCTTC.

In its sample, this clonotype was seen many times. The chain links TRBV5-1 to TRBJ2-3; no firm D call. Germline V CDR1 and CDR2: SGHRS, YFSETQ. Between the trimmed V and J ends, which lost 5 bases and 3 bases, there was a span of 10 bases. There are 13 residues in the CDR3. The CDR3 loop is CASRAVGTDTQYF. The CDR3, as DNA: TGCGCCAGCAGAGCAGTTGGGACAGATACGCAGTATTTT.

This clonotype was observed a handful of times. This chain joins TRBV4-1 and TRBJ2-7; D ambiguous. CDR1 and CDR2 (germline): MGHRA, YSYEKL. The CDR3 is made up of 13 amino acids. V lost 4 bases to trimming and J lost 7 bases, with 14 bases between them. The CDR3 coding sequence is TGCGCCAGCAGCCCTACTGGATACAATGAGCAGTACTTC. It codes for CASSPTGYNEQYF.

The gene calls are TRBV5-1 and TRBJ1-2; 9 bases align to TRBD1. This CDR3 is built from 17 residues. V trimming: 2 bases; J trimming: 6 bases; junction bases outside the gene matches: 14. Germline-derived CDR1 and CDR2 are SGHRS and YFSETQ. The CDR3 DNA reads TGCGCCAGCAGCTTCTCCGGGACAGGGCCTTCTTTAGATGGCTACACCTTC. The encoded protein is CASSFSGTGPSLDGYTF.

Points on this clonotype: A read error may account for a junction end that differs from germline. The chain couples TRBV20-1 to TRBJ2-3, with D possibly called TRBD1 or TRBD2 (5 bases each). CDR3 length: 16 amino acids. Germline V lookup: CDR1 DFQATT, CDR2 SNEGSKA (reference sequence). The CDR3 coding sequence is TGCAGTGCTAGAGATGCGGTGCAGGGAGACACAGATACGCGGTATTTT. Amino acid sequence: CSARDAVQGDTDTRYF.

The chain couples TRBV6-5 to TRBJ2-7, with D tentatively TRBD1 or TRBD2 (5 bases each). Trimming took off 0 bases at V and 4 bases at J, with 13 bases between the two ends. The CDR3 has 15 residues. Germline CDR1 reads MNHEY; CDR2 reads SVGAGI. CDR3 DNA: TGTGCCAGCAGTTACTCCCGGGGCAGGGATTACGAGCAGTACTTC. It translates to CASSYSRGRDYEQYF.

This clonotype was seen only once. One junction end does not reproduce the germline sequence, and a read error may be involved. The rearrangement joins TRBV9 to TRBJ2-3, with TRBD2 identical over 9 bases. The CDR3 covers 15 residues. Germline CDR1 is SGDLS and CDR2 is YYNGEE. The CDR3 region is CAGSAGLAITDTQYF. DNA for the CDR3: TGTGCCGGCAGCGCCGGACTAGCGATCACAGATACGCAGTATTTT.

Notes on this clonotype: A much bigger clone sits one base away, suggesting this may be a read error. The V call is TRBV29-1, the J call TRBJ2-3; 9 nucleotides line up with TRBD2. V dropped 7 bases and J dropped 0; count of bases not matched to a gene: 14. The CDR3 is 17 residues long. The germline V gene has CDR1 SQVTM and CDR2 ANQGSEA. This CDR3 reads CSADLRGGEPSTDTQYF. The CDR3 nucleotides are TGCAGCGCTGATCTCCGCGGGGGGGAACCAAGCACAGATACGCAGTATTTT.